This TCR beta chain was recorded in a study of technical replicates of blood from a handful of donors. Generated by immunoSEQ multiplex PCR, the TCRdb table keeps only in-frame clones and is missing some. In the table there are 50,000 to 80,000 clones, roughly 90% of which are singletons. This CDR3 comprises 17 residues. The V gene lost 3 bases and the J gene lost 1 base, with 18 bases spanning the gap. Germline lookup yields CDR1 MDHEN and CDR2 SYDVKM. The specimen sequenced was PBMCs. This receptor was taken from a human donor in good health. Some clones in this sample may be carry-over from other donors' samples. V usage is TRBV28 and J usage is TRBJ1-1; D is unclear. The CDR3 spells CASSFPPRATQNTEAFF. The CDR3 bases are TGTGCCAGCAGTTTCCCCCCCCGAGCCACTCAGAACACTGAAGCTTTCTTT.